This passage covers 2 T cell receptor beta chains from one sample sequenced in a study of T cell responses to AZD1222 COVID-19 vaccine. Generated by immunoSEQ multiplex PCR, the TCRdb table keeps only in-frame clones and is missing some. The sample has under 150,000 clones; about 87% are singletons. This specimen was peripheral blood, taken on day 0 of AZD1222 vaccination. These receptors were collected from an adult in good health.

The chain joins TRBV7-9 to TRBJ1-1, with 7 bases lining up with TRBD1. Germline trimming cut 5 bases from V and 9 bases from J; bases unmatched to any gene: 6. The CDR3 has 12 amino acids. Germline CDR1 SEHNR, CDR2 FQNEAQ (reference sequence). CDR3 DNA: TGTGCCAGCAGCCCCCGACAGGGCAAAGCTTTCTTT. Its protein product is CASSPRQGKAFF.

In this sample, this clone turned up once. CDR3 coding DNA: TGTGCCAGCAGCTCCCCCCGCGGGGGCGTAGGGAATGAGCAGTTCTTC. Translated: CASSSPRGGVGNEQFF. The V and J genes are TRBV27 and TRBJ2-1; D perhaps matches TRBD2 (7 bases). Trimming cost V 6 bases and J 7 bases, with 22 bases left between them. This CDR3 has 16 amino acids. CDR1 is MNHEY and CDR2 is SMNVEV in the germline V gene (reference sequence).